What follows is one T cell receptor beta chain and its context. This specimen belongs to a study of CD8 T cells in Susac syndrome. RNA in amounts of roughly 0.5 to 1 ug was reverse transcribed with random hexamers. TCRdb used MiXCR to reprocess the immunoSEQ multiplex PCR reads, holding one entry per CDR3 protein. The sample holds approximately 220,000 distinct CDR3 sequences, more than 85% seen once. The CDR3 contains 15 residues. CDR1 MNHNS and CDR2 SASEGT come from the germline V gene. J lost 1 base, V lost 3 bases, and 5 bases had no gene match. V and J are TRBV6-1 and TRBJ1-2, with 7 bases matching TRBD1. Sample: CD8+ T cells from PBMCs. The receptor was derived from a human donor with multiple sclerosis. The CDR3 is CASSETGILNYGYTF. For the CDR3, the DNA is TGTGCCAGCAGTGAGACAGGGATCCTTAACTATGGCTACACCTTC.